Following are 20 T cell receptor beta chains from one sample sequenced in a study of blood T cell repertoires in COVID-19. TCRdb keeps only in-frame clones here, not all; method: immunoSEQ multiplex PCR. The repertoire holds fewer than 350,000 clones, with approximately 89% as singletons. Sequencing was done on a sample of peripheral blood. These receptors were obtained from a woman aged 55-70 years with COVID-19, enrolled during active disease.

The J gene is TRBJ1-1, the V gene TRBV2, with TRBD1 matching 7 bases. Germline V lookup: CDR1 SNHLY, CDR2 FYNNEI. V shed 5 bases, J shed 5 bases, and the junction held 14 bases outside the gene matches. The CDR3 extends over 16 amino acids. CDR3 sequence (DNA): TGTGCCAGCAGTCAACATCACAGGGGATGGGATACTGAAGCTTTCTTT. It yields the protein CASSQHHRGWDTEAFF. Full variable domain (outside the CDR3, taken from reference TRBV2 and TRBJ1-1): EPEVTQTPSHQVTQMGQEVILRCVPISNHLYFYWYRQILGQKVEFLVSFYNNEISEKSEIFDDQFSVERPDGSNFTLKIRSTKLEDSAMYFCASSQHHRGWDTEAFFGQGTRLTVV.

The V call is TRBV7-9, the J call TRBJ2-7; 10 bases fit TRBD1. The trim removed 5 bases at V and 4 bases at J, leaving 23 bases unmatched. The V gene's germline CDR1 is SEHNR and CDR2 FQNEAQ (reference sequence). The CDR3 covers 20 residues. In DNA, the CDR3 is TGTGCCAGCAGCACTTTCCGGGGACAGGGGAAGGCCGCGCTTAATTACGAGCAGTACTTC. It codes for CASSTFRGQGKAALNYEQYF.

The chain couples TRBV19 to TRBJ1-1; tentative D call: TRBD1 (5 bases). V lost 4 bases to trimming and J lost 0 bases, with 15 bases between them. Germline assignment: CDR1 LNHDA and CDR2 SQIVND (reference sequence). The CDR3 covers 16 residues. The CDR3 is CASSSRQRRMNTEAFF. In nucleotides, the CDR3 is TGTGCCAGTAGTAGCCGACAGAGACGAATGAACACTGAAGCTTTCTTT. Full variable domain (rest looked up from reference TRBV19 and TRBJ1-1): DGGITQSPKYLFRKEGQNVTLSCEQNLNHDAMYWYRQDPGQGLRLIYYSQIVNDFQKGDIAEGYSVSREKKESFPLTVTSAQKNPTAFYLCASSSRQRRMNTEAFFGQGTRLTVV.

This clone was observed a few times. The chain has TRBV15 and TRBJ2-7, with a tentative D call TRBD2 (5 bases). The CDR3 extends over 16 amino acids. Germline V gene sequence: CDR1 LNHNV, CDR2 YYDKDF (reference sequence). V was shortened by 0 bases and J by 0 bases, with 12 bases between the two germline ends. The CDR3 here is CATSREAIGSSYEQYF. CDR3 bases: TGTGCCACCAGCAGAGAGGCAATAGGGAGCTCCTACGAGCAGTACTTC.

The chain is built from TRBV29-1 and TRBJ1-5; D possibly corresponds to TRBD1 (5 bases). The CDR3 runs 14 residues. Trimming removed 6 bases at V and 4 bases at J, with 16 bases between. Germline V gives CDR1 SQVTM, CDR2 ANQGSEA. CDR3 sequence reads: CSVAGRDLNQPQHF. DNA for the CDR3: TGCAGCGTGGCTGGCAGGGATCTAAATCAGCCCCAGCATTTT. Full variable domain (rest looked up from reference TRBV29-1 and TRBJ1-5): SAVISQKPSRDICQRGTSLTIQCQVDSQVTMMFWYRQQPGQSLTLIATANQGSEATYESGFVIDKFPISRPNLTFSTLTVSNMSPEDSSIYLCSVAGRDLNQPQHFGDGTRLSIL.

This clone showed up just once. The rearrangement uses TRBV5-4 and TRBJ1-2; 7 bases align to TRBD1. This CDR3 spans 16 amino acids. Germline V gives CDR1 SGHNT, CDR2 YYREEE (reference sequence). V shed 4 bases, J shed 0 bases, and the junction held 9 bases outside the gene matches. In DNA, the CDR3 is TGTGCCAGCAGCCTCTTGACAGGGAAAGCTAACTATGGCTACACCTTC. Amino acid sequence: CASSLLTGKANYGYTF.

In this sample, this clone turned up a few times. The chain joins TRBV14 to TRBJ1-2; D remains ambiguous. V was pared by 4 bases and J by 4 bases, with 16 bases between. The CDR3 covers 15 residues. Germline V gene lookup returns CDR1 SGHDN and CDR2 FVKESK. The CDR3 nucleotides read TGTGCCAGCAGCCCGGTGGCGGAAGTCCCCTATGGCTACACCTTC. This translates into CASSPVAEVPYGYTF. Full variable domain (rest looked up from reference TRBV14 and TRBJ1-2): EAGVTQFPSHSVIEKGQTVTLRCDPISGHDNLYWYRRVMGKEIKFLLHFVKESKQDESGMPNNRFLAERTGGTYSTLKVQPAELEDSGVYFCASSPVAEVPYGYTFGSGTRLTVV.

This sequence joins TRBV28 and TRBJ1-2; D not certain. Germline V gene lookup returns CDR1 MDHEN and CDR2 SYDVKM. V lost 6 bases and J 0 bases, leaving 11 bases between the germline ends. This CDR3 region has 14 residues. The CDR3 DNA is TGTGCCAGCAGCGACTTGCCGCCTAACTATGGCTACACCTTC. Its translation: CASSDLPPNYGYTF.

The chain employs TRBV7-9 and TRBJ2-6, with D unresolved. The V gene's germline CDR1 is SEHNR and CDR2 FQNEAQ (reference sequence). The CDR3 length is 11 residues. Between the trimmed V and J ends, which lost 3 bases and 11 bases, there was a span of 5 bases. The CDR3 protein is CASSFSYVLTF. CDR3 in DNA: TGTGCCAGCAGCTTTTCTTACGTCCTGACTTTC.

The chain couples TRBV9 to TRBJ1-2; a weak D match, TRBD1 (6 bases). This CDR3 comprises 16 residues. V lost 4 bases and J 2 bases, leaving 18 bases between the germline ends. Germline V CDR1 and CDR2: SGDLS, YYNGEE. This CDR3 reads CASSPRGDNLNYGYTF. Written as DNA, the CDR3 is TGTGCCAGCAGCCCCAGAGGGGACAACCTAAACTATGGCTACACCTTC.

This chain connects TRBV7-2 to TRBJ2-7, with D maybe TRBD1 (6 bases). V gave up 3 bases and J gave up 1 base, with 10 bases separating them. Germline V gene data show CDR1 as SGHTA and CDR2 as FQGNSA. The CDR3 sequence is 14 residues long. This chain's CDR3 is CASSLGAGSYEQYF. The CDR3, as DNA: TGTGCCAGCAGCTTGGGGGCCGGATCCTACGAGCAGTACTTC.

This chain links TRBV3-1 (or the pseudogene TRBV3-2) with TRBJ2-2, with TRBD2 as a possible D gene (5 bases). The length of the CDR3 is 16 residues. Trimming cost V 1 base and J 2 bases, with 11 bases left between them. Germline V gene data show CDR1 as LGHDT and CDR2 as YNNKEL (reference sequence). The CDR3 loop is CASSQANRGNTGELFF. CDR3 bases: TGTGCCAGCAGCCAAGCAAACCGGGGAAACACCGGGGAGCTGTTTTTT.

This clone was seen a single time. The V gene is TRBV9, the J gene TRBJ1-1, with D tentatively TRBD1 (5 bases). V lost 0 bases, J lost 7 bases, and 10 bases lay in between. Germline-derived CDR1 and CDR2 are SGDLS and YYNGEE. The CDR3 consists of 13 residues. CDR3 loop: CASSVVGGGEAFF. As DNA, the CDR3 is TGTGCCAGCAGCGTAGTTGGGGGAGGTGAAGCTTTCTTT.

The gene calls are TRBV21-1 and TRBJ1-1. TRBV21-1 is labeled a pseudogene. CDR3 length: 14 residues. The CDR3 spells CASSKGAVNTEAFF. The CDR3 bases are TGTGCCAGCAGCAAAGGCGCGGTGAACACTGAAGCTTTCTTT.

The V call is TRBV9, the J call TRBJ1-1, with 7 bases that match TRBD1. Germline loops: CDR1 SGDLS, CDR2 YYNGEE. V shed 4 bases, J shed 0 bases, and the junction held 9 bases outside the gene matches. CDR3 length: 16 residues. The CDR3 reads CASSPPGQFMNTEAFF. The CDR3, as DNA: TGTGCCAGCAGCCCCCCGGGACAGTTCATGAACACTGAAGCTTTCTTT.

This rearrangement joins TRBV9 to TRBJ2-7; 7 positions match TRBD1. With V trimmed by 2 bases and J by 2 bases, 10 bases remained unmatched. The CDR3 contains 16 residues. CDR1 and CDR2 (germline): SGDLS, YYNGEE. This CDR3 reads CASSVGTGALTYEQYF. The CDR3 DNA is TGTGCCAGCAGCGTGGGAACAGGGGCTCTAACCTACGAGCAGTACTTC.

V and J are TRBV7-2 and TRBJ1-5; possibly TRBD1 for D (5 bases). V was pared by 3 bases and J by 2 bases, with 8 bases between. The germline CDR1 and CDR2 sequences are SGHTA and FQGNSA. The CDR3 covers 14 residues. In DNA, the CDR3 is TGTGCCAGCAGCTTTTCACAGGGCAATCAGCCCCAGCATTTT. It is translated as CASSFSQGNQPQHF.

J is TRBJ1-6 and V is TRBV28; the match to TRBD1 covers 7 bases. V lost 2 bases, J lost 4 bases, and 5 bases stayed unmatched. This CDR3 spans 16 amino acids. The V gene's germline CDR1 is MDHEN and CDR2 SYDVKM. CDR3: CASSLTPGQYNSPLHF. The CDR3 DNA follows: TGTGCCAGCAGTTTAACCCCGGGACAGTATAATTCACCCCTCCACTTT.

The V gene is TRBV27, the J gene TRBJ1-5, with D uncertain. Trimming removed 3 bases at V and 2 bases at J, with 8 bases between. This CDR3 contains 14 residues. From germline, CDR1 is MNHEY and CDR2 SMNVEV (reference sequence). Here the CDR3 DNA reads TGTGCCAGCAGTTTCAGTGTTGGCAATCAGCCCCAGCATTTT. Its protein product is CASSFSVGNQPQHF.

This chain joins TRBV19 and TRBJ1-1; no clear D gene. V lost 4 bases and J lost 5, with 20 bases in between. The CDR3 length is 16 residues. Germline V CDR1 and CDR2: LNHDA, SQIVND (reference sequence). In DNA form, the CDR3 reads TGTGCCAGTAGTAGGCGAGAGGACGCCGGAGGTACTGAAGCTTTCTTT. Residues: CASSRREDAGGTEAFF.